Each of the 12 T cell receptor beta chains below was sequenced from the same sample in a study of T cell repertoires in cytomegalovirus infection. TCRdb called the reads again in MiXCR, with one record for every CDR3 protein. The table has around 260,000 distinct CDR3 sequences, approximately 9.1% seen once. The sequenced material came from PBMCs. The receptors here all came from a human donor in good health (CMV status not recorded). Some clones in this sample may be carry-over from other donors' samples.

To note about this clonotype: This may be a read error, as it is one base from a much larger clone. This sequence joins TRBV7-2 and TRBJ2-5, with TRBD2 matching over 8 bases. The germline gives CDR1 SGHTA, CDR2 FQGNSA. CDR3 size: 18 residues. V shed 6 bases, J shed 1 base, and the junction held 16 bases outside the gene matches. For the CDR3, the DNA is TGTGCCAGCAGACCAACTTCCCCGGGACTAGTGAGCCAAGAGACCCAGTACTTC. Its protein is CASRPTSPGLVSQETQYF.

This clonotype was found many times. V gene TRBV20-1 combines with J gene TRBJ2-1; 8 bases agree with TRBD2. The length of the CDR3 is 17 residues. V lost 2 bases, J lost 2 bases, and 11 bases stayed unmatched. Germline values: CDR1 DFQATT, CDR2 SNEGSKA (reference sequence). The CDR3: CSARTFTGGITYNEQFF. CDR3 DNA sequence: TGCAGTGCTAGAACGTTTACGGGAGGGATTACCTACAATGAGCAGTTCTTC.

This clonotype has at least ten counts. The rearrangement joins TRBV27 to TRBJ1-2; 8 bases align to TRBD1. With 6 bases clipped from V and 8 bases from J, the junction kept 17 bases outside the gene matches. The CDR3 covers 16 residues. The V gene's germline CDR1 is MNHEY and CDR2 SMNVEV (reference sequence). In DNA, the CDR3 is TGTGCCAGCAGGGAGACCGGACCAGGACAGGGACGGGGCTACACCTTC. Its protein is CASRETGPGQGRGYTF.

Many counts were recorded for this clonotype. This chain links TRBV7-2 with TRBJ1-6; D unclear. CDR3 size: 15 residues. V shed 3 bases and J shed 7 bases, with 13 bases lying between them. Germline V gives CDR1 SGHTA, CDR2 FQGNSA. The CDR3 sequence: CASSFLVPLNSPLHF. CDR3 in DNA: TGTGCCAGCAGCTTTCTGGTGCCGTTGAATTCACCCCTCCACTTT. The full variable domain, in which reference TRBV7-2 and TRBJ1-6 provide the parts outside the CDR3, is GAGVSQSPSNKVTEKGKDVELRCDPISGHTALYWYRQSLGQGLEFLIYFQGNSAPDKSGLPSDRFSAERTGGSVSTLTIQRTQQEDSAVYLCASSFLVPLNSPLHFGNGTRLTVT.

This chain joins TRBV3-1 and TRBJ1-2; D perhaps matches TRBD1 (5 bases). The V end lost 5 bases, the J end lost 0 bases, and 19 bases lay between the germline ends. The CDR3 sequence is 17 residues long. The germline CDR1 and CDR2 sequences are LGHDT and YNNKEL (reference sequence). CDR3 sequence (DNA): TGTGCCAGCAGCAACACCGAGACCAGGGCGCCTAACTATGGCTACACCTTC. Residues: CASSNTETRAPNYGYTF.

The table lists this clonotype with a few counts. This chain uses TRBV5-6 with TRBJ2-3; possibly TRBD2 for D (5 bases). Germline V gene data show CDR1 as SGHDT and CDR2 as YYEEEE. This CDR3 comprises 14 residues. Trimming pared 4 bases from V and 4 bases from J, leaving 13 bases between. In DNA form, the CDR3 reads TGTGCCAGCAGCCTCTCGGGGAGTCCAGATACGCAGTATTTT. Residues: CASSLSGSPDTQYF.

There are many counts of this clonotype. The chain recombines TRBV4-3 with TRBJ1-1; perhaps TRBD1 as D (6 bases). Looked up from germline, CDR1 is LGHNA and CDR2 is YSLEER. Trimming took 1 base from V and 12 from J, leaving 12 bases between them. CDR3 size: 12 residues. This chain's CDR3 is CASSQVGGVTFF. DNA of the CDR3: TGCGCCAGCAGCCAAGTAGGGGGTGTAACTTTCTTT.

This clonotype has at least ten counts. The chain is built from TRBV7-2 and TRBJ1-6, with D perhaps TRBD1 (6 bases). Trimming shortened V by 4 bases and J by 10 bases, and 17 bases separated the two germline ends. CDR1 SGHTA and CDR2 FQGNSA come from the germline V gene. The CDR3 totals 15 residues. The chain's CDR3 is CASSSSTGLRSPLHF. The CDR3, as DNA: TGTGCCAGCAGCTCGTCGACAGGCTTGAGATCACCCCTCCACTTT.

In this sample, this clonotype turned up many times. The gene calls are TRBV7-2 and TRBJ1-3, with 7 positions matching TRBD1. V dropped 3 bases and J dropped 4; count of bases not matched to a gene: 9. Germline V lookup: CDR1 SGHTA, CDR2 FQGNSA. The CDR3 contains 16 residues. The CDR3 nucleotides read TGTGCCAGCAGCTTGGGAGGGGGCGCAAGGGGAAACACCATATATTTT. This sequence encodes CASSLGGGARGNTIYF.

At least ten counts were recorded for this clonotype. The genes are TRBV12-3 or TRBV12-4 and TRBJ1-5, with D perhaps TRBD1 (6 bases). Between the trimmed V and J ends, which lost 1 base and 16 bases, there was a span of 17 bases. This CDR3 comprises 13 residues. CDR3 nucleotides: TGTGCCAGCAGTTTAGGGGGGCGCTCAAAGGGTCATTTT. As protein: CASSLGGRSKGHF.

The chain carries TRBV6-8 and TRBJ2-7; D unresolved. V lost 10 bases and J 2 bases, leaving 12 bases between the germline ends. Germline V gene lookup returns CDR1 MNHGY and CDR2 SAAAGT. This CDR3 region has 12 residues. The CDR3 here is CATTDPTYEQYF. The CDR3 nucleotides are TGTGCCACCACCGACCCAACCTACGAGCAGTACTTC.

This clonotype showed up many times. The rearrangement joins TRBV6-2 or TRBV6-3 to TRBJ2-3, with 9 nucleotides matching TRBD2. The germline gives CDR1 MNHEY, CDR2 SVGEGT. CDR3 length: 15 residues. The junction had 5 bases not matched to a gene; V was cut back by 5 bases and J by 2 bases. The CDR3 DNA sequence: TGTGCCAGCAGTCAGACTAGCGGCTACACAGATACGCAGTATTTT. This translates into CASSQTSGYTDTQYF.